These 27 T cell receptor beta chains were all obtained from the same sample, sequenced in a study of identical twins. TCRdb ran MiXCR on the 5' RACE reads and lists one entry per CDR3 protein. The sample has approximately 670,000 distinct CDR3 sequences, around 6% seen once. The sequenced sample was naive T cells sorted from blood. Every receptor here comes from a young man in good health.

This clonotype has a count of ten or more. The gene calls are TRBV29-1 and TRBJ2-2; D not resolved. The germline gives CDR1 SQVTM, CDR2 ANQGSEA. CDR3 length equals 13 residues. The ends were cut back, 3 bases at V and 4 bases at J, with 9 bases in the middle. The CDR3 coding sequence is TGCAGCGTTGAGAGGCGGAGCACCGGGGAGCTGTTTTTT. Its translation: CSVERRSTGELFF.

Only a few counts were recorded for this clonotype. The chain carries TRBV19 and TRBJ1-5; no firm D call. V was trimmed by 3 bases and J by 3 bases, leaving 9 bases between them. Germline V gives CDR1 LNHDA, CDR2 SQIVND (reference sequence). CDR3 size: 14 residues. The CDR3 DNA reads TGTGCCAGTAGTATCATAGAAAACAATCAGCCCCAGCATTTT. It is translated as CASSIIENNQPQHF.

This clonotype has a handful of counts. The V call is TRBV7-6, the J call TRBJ1-1, with D possibly TRBD1 on 6 matching bases. CDR3 size: 15 residues. In germline, CDR1 is SGHVS, CDR2 FNYEAQ. V lost 0 bases, J lost 4 bases, and 12 bases lay in between. CDR3 coding DNA: TGTGCCAGCAGCTTAGCGGTACAGGGCCTCACTGAAGCTTTCTTT. Translated: CASSLAVQGLTEAFF.

The V call is TRBV20-1, the J call TRBJ1-6, with 7 nucleotides matching TRBD1. The ends lost 6 bases at V and 0 bases at J; junction bases unmatched: 5. The germline CDR1 and CDR2 sequences are DFQATT and SNEGSKA (reference sequence). There are 15 residues in the CDR3. The CDR3 region is CSASDRDSYNSPLHF. CDR3 DNA sequence: TGCAGTGCCTCCGACAGGGACTCCTATAATTCACCCCTCCACTTT.

This clonotype was counted many times. This sequence joins TRBV10-3 and TRBJ1-1; no definite D call. Deletions cut 4 bases from V and 1 base from J, with 7 bases between. Germline V CDR1 and CDR2: ENHRY, SYGVKD. The CDR3 covers 13 residues. CDR3 sequence: CAISGAENTEAFF. CDR3 bases: TGTGCCATCAGTGGGGCAGAGAACACTGAAGCTTTCTTT.

This clonotype came up many times. The chain has TRBV5-5 and TRBJ2-1, with TRBD2 identical over 8 bases. The CDR3 sequence is 16 residues long. Germline V gene lookup returns CDR1 SGHKS and CDR2 YYEKEE (reference sequence). J was trimmed by 7 bases and V by 0 bases; bases with no gene match: 9. The CDR3 loop reads CASSLGSGLALNEQFF. In nucleotides, the CDR3 is TGTGCCAGCAGCTTGGGTAGCGGACTAGCATTAAATGAGCAGTTCTTC.

The table lists this clonotype with a few counts. The chain joins TRBV4-2 to TRBJ1-2; no clear D gene. V lost 1 base to trimming and J lost 4 bases, with 7 bases between them. The CDR3 sequence is 13 residues long. The germline V gene encodes CDR1 LGHNA and CDR2 YNFKEQ. The CDR3 DNA reads TGTGCCAGCAGCCAAGGAAAGTTCTATGGCTACACCTTC. Translated, it gives CASSQGKFYGYTF.

In its sample, this clonotype was seen many times. V gene TRBV6-1 combines with J gene TRBJ1-4, with D possibly matching TRBD1 (5 bases). Per germline, CDR1 MNHNS and CDR2 SASEGT. V lost 7 bases and J 5 bases, leaving 14 bases between the germline ends. The CDR3 consists of 14 residues. This CDR3 reads CASTSRRGNEKLFF. CDR3 DNA: TGTGCCAGCACCTCCAGGAGGGGCAATGAAAAACTGTTTTTT.

The genes are TRBV7-6 and TRBJ2-6, with D maybe TRBD1 (5 bases). The CDR3 totals 18 residues. Per germline, CDR1 SGHVS and CDR2 FNYEAQ. With 2 bases removed from V and 0 bases from J, the gap between germline ends came to 14 bases. The CDR3 DNA is TGTGCCAGCAGCTTAAGGGGCAGCAGTTCCTCTGGGGCCAACGTCCTGACTTTC. This translates into CASSLRGSSSSGANVLTF.

The rearrangement links TRBV7-2 to TRBJ2-5; D is undetermined. Germline V gene data show CDR1 as SGHTA and CDR2 as FQGNSA. This CDR3 has 13 amino acids. V shed 5 bases and J shed 0 bases, with 7 bases lying between them. The CDR3 bases are TGTGCCAGCAGCGGGGTTTACCAAGAGACCCAGTACTTC. Translated, it gives CASSGVYQETQYF.

In its sample, this clonotype was seen a few times. V gene TRBV19 combines with J gene TRBJ1-5, with a possible D match to TRBD1 (5 bases). Germline V gene lookup returns CDR1 LNHDA and CDR2 SQIVND (reference sequence). The CDR3 has 15 residues. Trimming left V 9 bases short and J 0 bases short, with 15 bases between. DNA of the CDR3: TGTGCCAGCCGCCTGGGGCGCTATAGCAATCAGCCCCAGCATTTT. This codes for CASRLGRYSNQPQHF.

This clonotype was detected ten times or more. The chain couples TRBV5-1 to TRBJ2-1, with TRBD2 identical over 12 bases. The CDR3 contains 16 residues. Germline V gives CDR1 SGHRS, CDR2 YFSETQ. With V trimmed by 0 bases and J by 7 bases, 5 bases remained unmatched. This chain's CDR3 is CASSLELTSGRNEQFF. The CDR3 DNA reads TGCGCCAGCAGCTTGGAGTTGACTAGCGGGAGAAATGAGCAGTTCTTC.

This clonotype was counted at least ten times. The chain combines TRBV28 with TRBJ2-3; maybe TRBD2 (5 bases). The germline V and J ends were trimmed by 5 bases and 0 bases, with 12 bases remaining between them. CDR1 and CDR2 from the germline V gene are MDHEN and SYDVKM. The CDR3 loop spans 15 amino acids. This CDR3 is CASSPGSPSTDTQYF. In nucleotides, the CDR3 is TGTGCCAGCAGTCCGGGGTCCCCTAGCACAGATACGCAGTATTTT. Full variable domain (remainder filled in from reference TRBV28 and TRBJ2-3): DVKVTQSSRYLVKRTGEKVFLECVQDMDHENMFWYRQDPGLGLRLIYFSYDVKMKEKGDIPEGYSVSREKKERFSLILESASTNQTSMYLCASSPGSPSTDTQYFGPGTRLTVL.

This clonotype was observed at least ten times. This chain joins TRBV29-1 and TRBJ2-7; the match to TRBD1 covers 7 bases. This CDR3 spans 13 amino acids. Germline lookup yields CDR1 SQVTM and CDR2 ANQGSEA. V lost 6 bases, J lost 5 bases, and 10 bases stayed unmatched. CDR3 nucleotide sequence: TGCAGCGTGGCCTCGGGACAGTTAAACGAGCAGTACTTC. It codes for CSVASGQLNEQYF.

This clonotype has a count of ten or more. The chain is built from TRBV20-1 and TRBJ1-1; 8 bases match TRBD1. V was clipped by 3 bases and J by 5 bases; unmatched bases: 5. The CDR3 has 13 residues. Germline V gene lookup returns CDR1 DFQATT and CDR2 SNEGSKA (reference sequence). DNA of the CDR3: TGCAGTGCTAGCAAGGACAGGGCTACTGAAGCTTTCTTT. It yields the protein CSASKDRATEAFF.

This clonotype was detected many times. This rearrangement joins TRBV20-1 to TRBJ2-1, with D possibly being TRBD1 or TRBD2 (5 bases each). Germline CDR1 and CDR2: DFQATT and SNEGSKA (reference sequence). This CDR3 is built from 13 residues. V dropped 4 bases and J dropped 6 bases, with 13 bases sitting between them. The CDR3 is CSATYFGTNEQFF. In nucleotides, the CDR3 is TGCAGTGCTACATACTTCGGGACCAATGAGCAGTTCTTC.

Remarks on this clonotype: A single base separates this from a much larger clone, so it may be a read error. V is TRBV29-1 and J is TRBJ1-2; the match to TRBD1 covers 8 bases. With V trimmed by 6 bases and J by 8 bases, 2 bases remained unmatched. This CDR3 region has 10 residues. Germline CDR1 SQVTM, CDR2 ANQGSEA. The CDR3 DNA is TGCAGCGTCACAGGGGGAGGCTACACCTTC. Amino acid sequence: CSVTGGGYTF.

This clonotype was counted only a few times. This chain links TRBV7-2 with TRBJ2-1; no clear D. The CDR3 runs 17 residues. Per germline, CDR1 SGHTA and CDR2 FQGNSA. Trimming removed 1 base at V and 2 bases at J, with 15 bases between. DNA of the CDR3: TGTGCCAGCAGCTTAGTACCCCGCGGACGTCCCTACAATGAGCAGTTCTTC. Translating it yields CASSLVPRGRPYNEQFF.

This clonotype was picked up a small number of times. The rearrangement uses TRBV18 and TRBJ1-1; no reliable D call. CDR1 is KGHSH, CDR2 LQKENI, per germline. The CDR3 consists of 16 residues. V was trimmed by 3 bases and J by 1 base, leaving 15 bases between them. This CDR3 reads CASSPVVKGSNTEAFF. The CDR3 DNA sequence: TGTGCCAGCTCACCCGTGGTTAAGGGATCGAACACTGAAGCTTTCTTT.

There are many counts of this clonotype. The V call is TRBV24-1, the J call TRBJ2-3, with TRBD2 as a possible D gene (6 bases). CDR3 length equals 16 residues. Germline V gene data show CDR1 as KGHDR and CDR2 as SFDVKD. V lost 3 bases, J lost 6 bases, and 18 bases lay in between. The CDR3 coding sequence is TGTGCCACCAGTGATCCGACCGGGAGTTTACAGGATACGCAGTATTTT. Its protein is CATSDPTGSLQDTQYF.

This clonotype showed up many times. CDR3 protein: CASRRTGSQNQPQHF. The CDR3 coding sequence is TGTGCCAGCAGACGGACAGGGTCCCAAAATCAGCCCCAGCATTTT. This chain uses TRBV7-2 with TRBJ1-5; TRBD1 matches 8 bases. V was clipped by 6 bases and J by 4 bases; unmatched bases: 8. Per germline, CDR1 SGHTA and CDR2 FQGNSA. This CDR3 is 15 amino acids long.

The gene calls are TRBV7-9 and TRBJ1-2; 8 nucleotides align to TRBD1. The CDR3 totals 12 residues. V lost 11 bases, J lost 3 bases, and 5 bases stayed unmatched. CDR1 and CDR2 (germline): SEHNR, FQNEAQ (reference sequence). The CDR3 DNA is TGTGCCGGCGGACAGGGTGACTATGGCTACACCTTC. This sequence encodes CAGGQGDYGYTF.

The chain joins TRBV24-1 to TRBJ2-2; 10 nucleotides line up with TRBD1. The CDR3 extends over 17 amino acids. J was trimmed by 6 bases and V by 3 bases; bases with no gene match: 9. CDR1 is KGHDR and CDR2 is SFDVKD in the germline V gene. CDR3 protein: CATSDTGTGVRAGELFF. CDR3 DNA: TGTGCCACCAGTGATACCGGGACAGGGGTGAGGGCCGGGGAGCTGTTTTTT.

The J gene is TRBJ2-7, the V gene TRBV4-1, with TRBD1 matching 9 bases. Looked up from germline, CDR1 is MGHRA and CDR2 is YSYEKL. The CDR3 extends over 12 amino acids. J gave up 6 bases and V 8 bases, and 5 bases lay outside the gene matches. The CDR3 DNA reads TGCGCCAGCCGGACAGGGGAAGGCGAGCAGTACGTC. Protein sequence: CASRTGEGEQYV.

The table lists this clonotype with a few counts. The chain employs TRBV7-9 and TRBJ2-7, with 8 bases aligning to TRBD1. The trim removed 10 bases at V and 6 bases at J, leaving 8 bases unmatched. CDR3 length equals 12 residues. Germline V gene data show CDR1 as SEHNR and CDR2 as FQNEAQ (reference sequence). As DNA, the CDR3 is TGTGCCACCTTAGGACAGGGTCTCGAGCAGTACTTC. Protein sequence: CATLGQGLEQYF.

This clonotype has a count of ten or more. The rearrangement links TRBV3-1 to TRBJ2-7; D gene ambiguous. CDR1 and CDR2 (germline): LGHDT, YNNKEL (reference sequence). The CDR3 consists of 13 residues. The ends were cut back, 1 base at V and 5 bases at J, with 9 bases in the middle. CDR3 residues: CASSQGGEHEQYV. The CDR3 DNA reads TGTGCCAGCAGCCAAGGCGGAGAGCACGAGCAGTACGTC.

In its sample, this clonotype was seen many times. This chain connects TRBV20-1 to TRBJ2-1; the match to TRBD2 covers 8 bases. Trimming removed 1 base from V and 2 bases from J; junction bases left unmatched: 4. The CDR3 runs to 15 residues. The germline CDR1 and CDR2 sequences are DFQATT and SNEGSKA (reference sequence). The CDR3 is CSARATSGPYNEQFF. The CDR3 DNA follows: TGCAGTGCTAGAGCCACTAGCGGCCCCTACAATGAGCAGTTCTTC.